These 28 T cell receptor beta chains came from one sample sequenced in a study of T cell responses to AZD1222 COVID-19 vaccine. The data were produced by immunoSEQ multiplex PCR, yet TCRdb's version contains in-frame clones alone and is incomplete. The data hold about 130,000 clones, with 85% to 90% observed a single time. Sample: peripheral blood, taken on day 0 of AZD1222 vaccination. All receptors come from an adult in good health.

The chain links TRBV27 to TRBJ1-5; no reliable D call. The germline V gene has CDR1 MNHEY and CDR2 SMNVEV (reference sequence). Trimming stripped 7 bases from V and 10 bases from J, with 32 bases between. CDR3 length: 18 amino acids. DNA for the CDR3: TGTGCCAGCACCGTTTCCCCTTCTCCCGGAGTCCCAAGTCGTCCCCAGCATTTT. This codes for CASTVSPSPGVPSRPQHF.

The CDR3 DNA follows: TGTGCCAGCAGCCTCTCCGAGCTATTTGGGGGGGACGAGCAGTACTTC. This codes for CASSLSELFGGDEQYF. The V gene is TRBV7-2, the J gene TRBJ2-7, with 7 bases that match TRBD2. Looked up from germline, CDR1 is SGHTA and CDR2 is FQGNSA. With 5 bases clipped from V and 5 bases from J, the junction kept 15 bases outside the gene matches. CDR3 length: 16 amino acids. The variable domain in full, completed from reference TRBV7-2 and TRBJ2-7, reads GAGVSQSPSNKVTEKGKDVELRCDPISGHTALYWYRQSLGQGLEFLIYFQGNSAPDKSGLPSDRFSAERTGGSVSTLTIQRTQQEDSAVYLCASSLSELFGGDEQYFGPGTRLTVT.

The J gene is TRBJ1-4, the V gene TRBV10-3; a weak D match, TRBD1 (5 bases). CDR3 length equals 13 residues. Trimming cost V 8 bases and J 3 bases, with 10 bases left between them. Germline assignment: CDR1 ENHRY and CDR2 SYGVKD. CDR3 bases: TGTGCCATCCGCCGGGACCCTAATGAAAAACTGTTTTTT. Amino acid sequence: CAIRRDPNEKLFF.

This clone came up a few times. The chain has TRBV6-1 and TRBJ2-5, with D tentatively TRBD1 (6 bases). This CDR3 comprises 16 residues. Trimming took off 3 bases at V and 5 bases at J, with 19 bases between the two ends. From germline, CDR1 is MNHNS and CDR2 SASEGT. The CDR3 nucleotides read TGTGCCAGCAGTGAGATGGGGCAGGGGATGGCGGAGACCCAGTACTTC. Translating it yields CASSEMGQGMAETQYF.

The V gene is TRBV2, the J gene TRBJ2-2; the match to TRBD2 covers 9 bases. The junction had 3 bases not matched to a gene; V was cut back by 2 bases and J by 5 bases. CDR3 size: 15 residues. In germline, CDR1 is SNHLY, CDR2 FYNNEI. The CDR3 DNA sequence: TGTGCCAGCAGTGAACACAGCGGGGGGACCGGGGAGCTGTTTTTT. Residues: CASSEHSGGTGELFF.

The CDR3 reads CASSPLVGTSPLHF. CDR3 coding DNA: TGCGCCAGCAGTCCCTTGGTGGGTACCTCACCCCTCCACTTT. V and J are TRBV10-2 and TRBJ1-6; D gene ambiguous. CDR3 size: 14 residues. The V gene lost 5 bases and the J gene lost 10 bases, with 15 bases spanning the gap. Per germline, CDR1 WSHSY and CDR2 SAAADI.

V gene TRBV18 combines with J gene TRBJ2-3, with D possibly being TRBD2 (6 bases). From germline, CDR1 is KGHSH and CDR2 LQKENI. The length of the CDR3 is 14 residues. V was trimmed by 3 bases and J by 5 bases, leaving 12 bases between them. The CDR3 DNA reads TGTGCCAGCTCACCCCGGGGGACGGGAGATACGCAGTATTTT. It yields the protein CASSPRGTGDTQYF.

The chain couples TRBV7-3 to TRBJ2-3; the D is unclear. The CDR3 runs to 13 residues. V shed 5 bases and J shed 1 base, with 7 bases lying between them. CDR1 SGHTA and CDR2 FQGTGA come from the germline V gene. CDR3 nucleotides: TGTGCCAGCAGCGCTACTCGCACAGATACGCAGTATTTT. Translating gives CASSATRTDTQYF. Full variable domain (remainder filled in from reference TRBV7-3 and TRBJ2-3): GAGVSQTPSNKVTEKGKYVELRCDPISGHTALYWYRQSLGQGPEFLIYFQGTGAADDSGLPNDRFFAVRPEGSVSTLKIQRTERGDSAVYLCASSATRTDTQYFGPGTRLTVL.

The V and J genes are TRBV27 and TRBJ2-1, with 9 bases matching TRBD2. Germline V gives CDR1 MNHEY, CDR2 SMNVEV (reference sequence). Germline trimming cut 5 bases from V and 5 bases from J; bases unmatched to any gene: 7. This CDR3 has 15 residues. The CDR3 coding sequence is TGTGCCAGCAGTCCCCGGGCTAGCGGGGACAATGAGCAGTTCTTC. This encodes CASSPRASGDNEQFF.

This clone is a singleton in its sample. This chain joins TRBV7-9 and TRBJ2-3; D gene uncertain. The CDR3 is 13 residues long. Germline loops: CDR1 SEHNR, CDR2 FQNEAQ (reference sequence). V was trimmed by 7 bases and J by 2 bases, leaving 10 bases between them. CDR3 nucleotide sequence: TGTGCCAGCACCCTGGATAACACAGATACGCAGTATTTT. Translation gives CASTLDNTDTQYF.

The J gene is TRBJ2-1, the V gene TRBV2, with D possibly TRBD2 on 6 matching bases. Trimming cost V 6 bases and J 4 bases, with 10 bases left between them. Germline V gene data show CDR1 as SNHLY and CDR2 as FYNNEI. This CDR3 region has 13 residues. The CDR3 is CASSTGLYNEQFF. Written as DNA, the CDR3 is TGTGCCAGCAGCACGGGACTTTACAATGAGCAGTTCTTC. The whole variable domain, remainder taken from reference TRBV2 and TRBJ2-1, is EPEVTQTPSHQVTQMGQEVILRCVPISNHLYFYWYRQILGQKVEFLVSFYNNEISEKSEIFDDQFSVERPDGSNFTLKIRSTKLEDSAMYFCASSTGLYNEQFFGPGTRLTVL.

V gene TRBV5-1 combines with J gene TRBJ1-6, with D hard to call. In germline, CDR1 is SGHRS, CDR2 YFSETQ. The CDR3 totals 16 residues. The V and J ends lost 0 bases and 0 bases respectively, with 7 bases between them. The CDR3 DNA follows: TGCGCCAGCAGCTTGGGTGGCAGCTCCTATAATTCACCCCTCCACTTT. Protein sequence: CASSLGGSSYNSPLHF.

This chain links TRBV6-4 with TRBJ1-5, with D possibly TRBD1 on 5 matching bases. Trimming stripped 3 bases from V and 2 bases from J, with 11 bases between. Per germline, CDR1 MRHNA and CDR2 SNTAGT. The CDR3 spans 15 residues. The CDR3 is CASSEVGGGNQPQHF. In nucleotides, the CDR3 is TGTGCCAGCAGTGAGGTGGGGGGGGGCAATCAGCCCCAGCATTTT.

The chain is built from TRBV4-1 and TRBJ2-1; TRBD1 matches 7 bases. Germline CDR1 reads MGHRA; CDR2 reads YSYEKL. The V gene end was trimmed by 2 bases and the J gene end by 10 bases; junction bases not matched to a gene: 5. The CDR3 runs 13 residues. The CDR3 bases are TGCGCCAGCAGCCAACCACAGGGGCGCGAGCAGTTCTTC. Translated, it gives CASSQPQGREQFF.

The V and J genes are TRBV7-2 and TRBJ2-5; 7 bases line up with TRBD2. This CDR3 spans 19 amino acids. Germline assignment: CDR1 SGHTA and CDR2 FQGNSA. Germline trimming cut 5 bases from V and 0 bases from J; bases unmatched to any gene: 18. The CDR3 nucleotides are TGTGCCAGCAGCCCCTGGACCGTCCCGGGGGGAACCTACCAAGAGACCCAGTACTTC. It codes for CASSPWTVPGGTYQETQYF.

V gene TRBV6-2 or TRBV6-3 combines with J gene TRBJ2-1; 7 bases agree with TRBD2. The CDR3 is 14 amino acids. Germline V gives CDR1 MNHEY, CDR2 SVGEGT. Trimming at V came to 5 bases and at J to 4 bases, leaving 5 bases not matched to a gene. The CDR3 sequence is CASSRVSGYNEQFF. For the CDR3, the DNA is TGTGCCAGCAGTCGTGTTAGCGGGTACAATGAGCAGTTCTTC.

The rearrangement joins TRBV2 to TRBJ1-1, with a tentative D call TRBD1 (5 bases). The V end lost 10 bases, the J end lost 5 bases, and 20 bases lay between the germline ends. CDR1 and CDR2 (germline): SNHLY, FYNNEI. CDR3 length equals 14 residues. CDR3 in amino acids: CATQTTGASTEAFF. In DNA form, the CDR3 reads TGTGCCACCCAAACGACCGGGGCTAGTACTGAAGCTTTCTTT.

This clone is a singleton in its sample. CDR3 nucleotide sequence: TGTGCCAGTAGTACAGCAGCTTATGCAGGGGGTCGGAACACTGAAGCTTTCTTT. It translates to CASSTAAYAGGRNTEAFF. The rearrangement uses TRBV19 and TRBJ1-1; 7 bases line up with TRBD1. The J segment lost 1 base and the V segment lost 4 bases, leaving 15 bases of the junction unmatched. The germline CDR1 and CDR2 sequences are LNHDA and SQIVND (reference sequence). The CDR3 totals 18 residues. The full variable domain, its missing parts supplied by reference TRBV19 and TRBJ1-1, is DGGITQSPKYLFRKEGQNVTLSCEQNLNHDAMYWYRQDPGQGLRLIYYSQIVNDFQKGDIAEGYSVSREKKESFPLTVTSAQKNPTAFYLCASSTAAYAGGRNTEAFFGQGTRLTVV.

The CDR3 is CSVEDRGAEQYF. In nucleotides, the CDR3 is TGCAGCGTTGAAGATCGAGGGGCCGAGCAGTACTTC. J is TRBJ2-7 and V is TRBV29-1; tentatively, D is TRBD1 or TRBD2 (5 bases each). V lost 0 bases and J 6 bases, leaving 9 bases between the germline ends. The CDR3 loop spans 12 amino acids. Germline V gene lookup returns CDR1 SQVTM and CDR2 ANQGSEA.

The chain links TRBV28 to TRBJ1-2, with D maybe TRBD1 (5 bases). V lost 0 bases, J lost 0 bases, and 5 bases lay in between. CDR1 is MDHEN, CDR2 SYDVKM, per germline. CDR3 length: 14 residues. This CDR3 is CASSLWGANYGYTF. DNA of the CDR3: TGTGCCAGCAGTTTATGGGGGGCTAACTATGGCTACACCTTC.

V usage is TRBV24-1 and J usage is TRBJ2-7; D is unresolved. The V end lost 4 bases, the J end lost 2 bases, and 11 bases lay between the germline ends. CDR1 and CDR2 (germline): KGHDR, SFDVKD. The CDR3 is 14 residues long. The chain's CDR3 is CATSEGTVPYEQYF. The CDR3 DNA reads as TGTGCCACCAGTGAGGGAACAGTCCCCTACGAGCAGTACTTC.

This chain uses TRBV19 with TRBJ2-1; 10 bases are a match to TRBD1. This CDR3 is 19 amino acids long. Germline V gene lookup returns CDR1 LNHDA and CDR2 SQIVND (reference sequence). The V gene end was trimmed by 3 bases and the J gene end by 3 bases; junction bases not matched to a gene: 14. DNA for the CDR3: TGTGCCAGTAGTATGGTCGGTACAGGGACAGGGGCTCTCTACAATGAGCAGTTCTTC. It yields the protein CASSMVGTGTGALYNEQFF.

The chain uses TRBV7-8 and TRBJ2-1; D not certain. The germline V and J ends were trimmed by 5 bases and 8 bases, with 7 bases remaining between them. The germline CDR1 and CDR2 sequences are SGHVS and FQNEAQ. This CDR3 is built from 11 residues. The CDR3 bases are TGTGCCAGCAGCCCCCTTGATGAGCAGTTCTTC. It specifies CASSPLDEQFF.

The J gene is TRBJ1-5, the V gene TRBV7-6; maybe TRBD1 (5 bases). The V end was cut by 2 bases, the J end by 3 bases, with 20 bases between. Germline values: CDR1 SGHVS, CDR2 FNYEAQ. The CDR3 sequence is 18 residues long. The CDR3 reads CASSLTDNSKVNNQPQHF. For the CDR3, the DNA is TGTGCCAGCAGCTTAACGGACAATAGCAAGGTTAACAATCAGCCCCAGCATTTT.

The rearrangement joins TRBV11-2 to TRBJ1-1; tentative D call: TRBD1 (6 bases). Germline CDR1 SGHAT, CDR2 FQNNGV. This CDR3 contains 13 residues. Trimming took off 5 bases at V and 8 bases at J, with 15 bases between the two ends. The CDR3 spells CASSLLGGSEAFF. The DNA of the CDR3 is TGTGCCAGCAGCCTTTTGGGGGGCTCGGAAGCTTTCTTT.

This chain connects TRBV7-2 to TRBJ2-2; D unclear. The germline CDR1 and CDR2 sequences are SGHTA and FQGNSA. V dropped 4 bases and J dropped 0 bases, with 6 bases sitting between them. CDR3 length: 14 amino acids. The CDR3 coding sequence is TGTGCCAGCAGCTCCTACACGAACACCGGGGAGCTGTTTTTT. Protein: CASSSYTNTGELFF.

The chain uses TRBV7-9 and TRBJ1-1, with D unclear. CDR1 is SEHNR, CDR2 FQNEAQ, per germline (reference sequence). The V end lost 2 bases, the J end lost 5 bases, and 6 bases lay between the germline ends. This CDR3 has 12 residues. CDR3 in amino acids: CASSLRLTEAFF. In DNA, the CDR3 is TGTGCCAGCAGCTTACGGTTGACTGAAGCTTTCTTT.

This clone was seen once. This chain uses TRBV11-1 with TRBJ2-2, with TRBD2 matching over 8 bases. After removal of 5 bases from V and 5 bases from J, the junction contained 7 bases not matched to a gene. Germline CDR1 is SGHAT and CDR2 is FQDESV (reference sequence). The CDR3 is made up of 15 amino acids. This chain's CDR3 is CASSMLAGGTGELFF. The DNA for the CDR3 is TGTGCCAGCAGCATGCTAGCGGGTGGTACCGGGGAGCTGTTTTTT.